This T cell receptor beta chain was recovered during a study of T cell clones after liver transplantation (dated by TCRdb to about 2019). Describing the broader study: ITN030ST, the source of the samples, was a randomized trial that attempted immunosuppression withdrawal within 2 years of liver transplantation. Donor-reactive T cell clones were identified by TCRbeta sequencing following a pre-transplant mixed lymphocyte reaction and were subsequently tracked in post-transplant blood. Tolerance meant complete immunosuppression withdrawal for at least one year without liver enzymes rising beyond twice the upper limit of normal. Blood samples were collected pre-transplant, pre-randomization before withdrawal, and post-randomization after either full withdrawal or failed withdrawal. Of the 8 liver transplant recipients making up the studied cohort, 3 were classified as tolerant and 5 as non-tolerant. As an antigen-independent comparator for the donor-reactive sequences, third party-reactive TCRbeta sequences from pre-transplant MLRs were identified as well. The subjects received no induction therapy and were kept on standard immunosuppression until randomization at 12-24 months post-transplant. Three of the eight recipients were HCV-positive; the others were transplanted for non-autoimmune, non-viral indications.

The full study reports these points: Without allograft tissue specimens, donor-reactive T cells may have migrated into the graft rather than being deleted. In most of the 8 subjects, regardless of tolerance or HCV status, circulating donor-reactive CD4 TCRbeta sequences dropped significantly post-transplant. Donor-reactive sequences decreased more than third party-reactive sequences, which suggests partial antigen-specific deletion that was not related to withdrawal success. After accounting for repertoire turnover, donor-reactive detection was significantly reduced in 7 of 8 subjects for CD4 and 8 of 8 for CD8. Conclusions were preliminary, limited by small, heterogeneous patient numbers and non-standardized post-transplant time points. In a couple of subjects, low numbers of available donor cells limited the measurable donor-reactive repertoire.

Thawed unstimulated PBMCs were stained for CD3, CD4 and CD8 and FACS-sorted into CD3+CD4+ and CD3+CD8+ populations. Each of the 8 studied subjects was randomized to immunosuppression withdrawal. The Qiagen DNeasy Blood and Tissue Kit was used for isolation of genomic DNA. This clone was recorded a few times. This clone's antigen is unknown. Base quality data are lacking; no much larger clone is found one base away. Frozen genomic DNA underwent high-throughput TCRbeta CDR3 sequencing by immunoSEQ, including PCR amplification, mapping, bias correction and internal controls. The study's processing was this. Only productive rearrangements were retained, and each unique TCRbeta sequence was defined by its CDR3 nucleotide sequence together with its V and J gene. A sequence counted as donor-reactive only if the sequence showed at least 5-fold expansion in CFSE-low cells compared with unstimulated pre-transplant cells and had a frequency of at least 0.01%. Minimum frequency thresholds were set for each subject on the basis of the unstimulated sample with the lowest template count, so that a detection power of at least 90% was ensured. Jensen-Shannon divergence between the top 1000 TCRbeta sequences after and before transplant was used to measure repertoire turnover. Changes in detection of donor-reactive sequences were assessed with two-sided Fisher's exact tests. In its TCRdb copy, this immuneACCESS table keeps in-frame sequences only and misses some clones. Where compared with another copy, unresolved V genes explain less than half of these, and the others have no known cause. V and J calls plus clone size are reproduced from that table; the DNA served to infer D and trimming. The sample table contains more than 95,000 clones; only one count was recorded for 84% of them. The ten largest clonotypes hold approximately 2.9% of the sample.

This sample comprised CD4+ T cells from blood, obtained around 48 months after liver transplant. The receptor was derived from a human patient who received a liver transplant. Post transplant, some T cells may arise from the graft donor.

CDR3 sequence: CASSHATSGANVLTF. The DNA sequence is given as TGTGCCAGCAGCCATGCTACCTCTGGGGCCAACGTCCTGACTTTC. Here the chain combines TRBV14 and TRBJ2-6, with the D gene uncertain. From its cysteine to its phenylalanine, the CDR3 spans 15 amino acids. Just the 45-base CDR3 DNA is kept, in frame starting at base 1. Taken from the germline V gene, the CDR1 and CDR2 loops are SGHDN and FVKESK. Relative to germline, V is 3 bases shorter and J is 0 bases shorter, with 6 bases between their ends.